The rows below give T cell receptor beta chains drawn from one sample of a study of cytomegalovirus exposure and HLA in healthy donors. Generated by immunoSEQ multiplex PCR, the TCRdb table keeps only in-frame clones and is missing some. In the table there are roughly 200,000 clones, 75% to 85% of which are singletons. The sequenced sample was PBMCs. The receptors shown here come from a woman in her sixties or seventies in good health and CMV-seropositive. CDR3s include the opening cysteine and the closing phenylalanine or tryptophan. Fields, in order: D gene, J gene, V gene, clone size, CDR3 DNA, CDR3 protein. The D gene is left open where the match is weak. Clone size is stated in some rows and not others, as once, few, many or a class when expanded.

TRBD1 TRBJ1-1 TRBV2 . TGTGCCAGCAGTTTTCAGGGGGCCGGGGACACTGAAGCTTTCTTT CASSFQGAGDTEAFF
. TRBJ1-4 TRBV5-1 . TGCGCCAGCAGCTCAACACAGGGAGATGAAAAACTGTTTTTT CASSSTQGDEKLFF
TRBD2 TRBJ2-2 TRBV28 . TGTGCCAGCAGGAGTAGCGGGGTGAACACCGGGGAGCTGTTTTTT CASRSSGVNTGELFF
. TRBJ1-6 TRBV2 . TGTGCCAGCAGTGATCAGTATTCACCCCTCCACTTT CASSDQYSPLHF
. TRBJ2-3 TRBV5-6 . TGTGCCAGCAAACCGGGACTTGCCCCATCCACAGATACGCAGTATTTT CASKPGLAPSTDTQYF
TRBD1 TRBJ2-2 TRBV28 . TGTGCCAGCAGTATCAGCGGACAGGGAGGCGGGGAGCTGTTTTTT CASSISGQGGGELFF
TRBD1 TRBJ1-5 TRBV5-1 . TGCGCCAGCAGCTTCCTCACAGGGGGCTCTAATCAGCCCCAGCATTTT CASSFLTGGSNQPQHF
TRBD1 TRBJ1-4 TRBV6-1 once TGTGCCAGCAGTGCCGACAGGGGAGCAACTAATGAAAAACTGTTTTTT CASSADRGATNEKLFF
. TRBJ2-7 TRBV6-5 few TGTGCCAGCAGACAGACACGGAGGACCTACGAGCAGTACTTC CASRQTRRTYEQYF
. TRBJ2-1 TRBV5-4 . TGTGCCAGCAGCCCGGACTCGAGCTCCTACAATGAGCAGTTCTTC CASSPDSSSYNEQFF
. TRBJ1-4 TRBV30 . TGTGCCTGGAGTGGTCAAACAGGGACTAATGAAAAACTGTTTTTT CAWSGQTGTNEKLFF
. TRBJ1-2 TRBV2 . TGTGCCAGCAGTGAATTCGGAAGGGGCCGTGGCTACACCTTC CASSEFGRGRGYTF
. TRBJ2-2 TRBV6-4 . TGTGCCAGCAGTCAACAGGGCCCCCCGAACACCGGGGAGCTGTTTTTT CASSQQGPPNTGELFF
. TRBJ2-1 TRBV28 . TGTGCCAGCAGTACCGGACAGCTTCTCTACAATGAGCAGTTCTTC CASSTGQLLYNEQFF
. TRBJ1-1 TRBV7-9 . TGTGCCAGCAGCAGGAGGGGGGGAGGGTTGTACACTGAAGCTTTCTTT CASSRRGGGLYTEAFF
. TRBJ2-7 TRBV7-2 . TGTGCCAGCAGCCCCCGCAGGGTGGTATCCTACGAGCAGTACTTC CASSPRRVVSYEQYF
. TRBJ2-7 TRBV14 . TGTGCCAGCAGCCAAGGGGCCCCCTACGAGCAGTACTTC CASSQGAPYEQYF
TRBD1 TRBJ1-4 TRBV7-9 . TGTGCCAGCAGCTCAATACAGGGGGCGCGGGAAAAACTGTTTTTT CASSSIQGAREKLFF
. TRBJ2-7 TRBV7-2 . TGTGCCAGCAGTTCGGGAAATGGCGCCGAGCAGTACTTC CASSSGNGAEQYF